Sequencing of this T cell receptor beta chain was carried out in a study of OX40 agonist ivuxolimab in advanced cancers. The overall study: Participants could have had prior anti-PD-1, anti-PD-L1 or anti-CTLA-4 therapy, and 40% had some.

Concerning this clone itself: Its antigen is unidentified.

Overall study results and limits: CD8+ T cells were the subset that, on average, had more expanded clones than CD4+.

This CDR3 has 16 residues. CDR1 is LNHDA, CDR2 SQIVND, per germline (reference sequence). With 7 bases removed from V and 1 base from J, the gap between germline ends came to 19 bases. Only in-frame clones appear in the TCRdb table, and some are missing; sequencing was by immunoSEQ multiplex PCR. The data hold roughly 50,000 clones, with roughly 84% observed a single time. Autoimmune disease history or systemic immunosuppression led to patients being barred. Baseline was the first blood sampling point, followed by cycle 4 day 1 and cycle 7 day 1. Source: CD4+ or CD8+ T cells sorted from blood, taken in a trial of the OX40 agonist ivuxolimab. The receptor was derived from an adult with an advanced solid tumor such as melanoma, head and neck, liver or kidney cancer. The gene calls are TRBV19 and TRBJ1-1, with D maybe TRBD1 (5 bases). CDR3: CASNWDRGGSNTEAFF. In DNA form, the CDR3 reads TGTGCCAGTAACTGGGACCGAGGTGGTTCGAACACTGAAGCTTTCTTT.